Listed below are T cell receptor beta chains from one sample, sequenced in a study of T cell responses to AZD1222 COVID-19 vaccine. Produced via immunoSEQ multiplex PCR; TCRdb's table is partial and in-frame only. The sample has around 140,000 clones, over 90% seen once. The sample here was peripheral blood, taken on day 0 of AZD1222 vaccination. Source of these receptors: an adult in good health. The conserved cysteine and the conserved F or W are not part of the CDR3 here. Each record gives: J gene, V gene, CDR3 protein.

J gene: TRBJ2-7; V gene: TRBV6-5; CDR3 protein: ASSWGTGTYEQY
J gene: TRBJ1-2; V gene: TRBV5-5; CDR3 protein: ASLGGYNYGYT
J gene: TRBJ2-2; V gene: TRBV7-2; CDR3 protein: ASSLVMGGTGELF
J gene: TRBJ2-2; V gene: TRBV15; CDR3 protein: ATSRAETDTGELF
J gene: TRBJ2-7; V gene: TRBV15; CDR3 protein: ATSLDGLDRDEQY
J gene: TRBJ2-3; V gene: TRBV24-1; CDR3 protein: ATSAVAGISTDTQY
J gene: TRBJ1-2; V gene: TRBV30; CDR3 protein: AWGNVNYGYT
J gene: TRBJ2-6; V gene: TRBV5-8; CDR3 protein: ASRHDRAGANVLT
J gene: TRBJ1-1; V gene: TRBV6-5; CDR3 protein: ASKVDPNTEAF
J gene: TRBJ2-1; V gene: TRBV19; CDR3 protein: ASSIWGLVGNEQF
J gene: TRBJ2-7; V gene: TRBV28; CDR3 protein: AAAGLRSSYEQY
J gene: TRBJ1-5; V gene: TRBV7-8; CDR3 protein: ASSSMGGYSNQPQH
J gene: TRBJ2-7; V gene: TRBV6-2/TRBV6-3; CDR3 protein: ASSSHPGAYEQY
J gene: TRBJ2-1; V gene: TRBV28; CDR3 protein: ASSLYDRVNEQF
J gene: TRBJ1-6; V gene: TRBV11-2; CDR3 protein: ASSSGEGYNSPLH
J gene: TRBJ2-7; V gene: TRBV28; CDR3 protein: ASNRDIYEQY
J gene: TRBJ1-1; V gene: TRBV7-2; CDR3 protein: ASSLQGRLNTEAF
J gene: TRBJ2-4; V gene: TRBV4-1; CDR3 protein: ASSPIDRDKNIQY
J gene: TRBJ1-2; V gene: TRBV19; CDR3 protein: ASSIARVYGYT
J gene: TRBJ2-7; V gene: TRBV5-4; CDR3 protein: ASSLDSSGRNEQY
J gene: TRBJ1-3; V gene: TRBV2; CDR3 protein: ASVGFSDSFSGNTIY
J gene: TRBJ2-7; V gene: TRBV18; CDR3 protein: ASSQLEGQGAGEQY
J gene: TRBJ1-2; V gene: TRBV30; CDR3 protein: AWNRRANYGYT
J gene: TRBJ1-6; V gene: TRBV30; CDR3 protein: AWNSVGDRESPLH
J gene: TRBJ2-1; V gene: TRBV13; CDR3 protein: ASSLDGGSSYNEQF
J gene: TRBJ2-5; V gene: TRBV5-4; CDR3 protein: ASSHFYRQGGMKQETQY
J gene: TRBJ2-7; V gene: TRBV11-2; CDR3 protein: ASSTNRPSYEQY
J gene: TRBJ2-2; V gene: TRBV7-3; CDR3 protein: ASSLKPQGNTGELF
J gene: TRBJ1-3; V gene: TRBV5-4; CDR3 protein: ASSLPGQGLY
J gene: TRBJ1-6; V gene: TRBV5-4; CDR3 protein: ASSGGPSQSSYNSPLH
J gene: TRBJ2-7; V gene: TRBV9; CDR3 protein: ASSGHSGHSSPLHEQY
J gene: TRBJ2-3; V gene: TRBV5-1; CDR3 protein: ASSGSTDTQY
J gene: TRBJ2-2; V gene: TRBV5-4; CDR3 protein: ASSEYSGLNTGELF
J gene: TRBJ2-3; V gene: TRBV11-2; CDR3 protein: ASRRGGTDTQY
J gene: TRBJ1-4; V gene: TRBV6-1; CDR3 protein: ASSEVQGVEKLF
J gene: TRBJ1-1; V gene: TRBV11-2; CDR3 protein: ASSFLGTGRPEAF
J gene: TRBJ1-5; V gene: TRBV15; CDR3 protein: ATSRVTGVNQPQH
J gene: TRBJ1-1; V gene: TRBV29-1; CDR3 protein: SARQIPNTEAF
J gene: TRBJ1-6; V gene: TRBV5-4; CDR3 protein: ASSLSGSIYNSPLH
J gene: TRBJ2-2; V gene: TRBV5-1; CDR3 protein: ASSLLSPNTGELF
J gene: TRBJ2-5; V gene: TRBV10-3; CDR3 protein: ATKTSGGKETQY
J gene: TRBJ1-1; V gene: TRBV16; CDR3 protein: ATLRDRAATEAF
J gene: TRBJ2-7; V gene: TRBV3-1/TRBV3-2; CDR3 protein: ASSQEYEQY
J gene: TRBJ1-5; V gene: TRBV6-5; CDR3 protein: ASKKTGDQPQH
J gene: TRBJ2-7; V gene: TRBV7-9; CDR3 protein: ASSFPRQAEGKNEQY
J gene: TRBJ1-1; V gene: TRBV12-3/TRBV12-4; CDR3 protein: ASSLGTGLEAF
J gene: TRBJ1-3; V gene: TRBV9; CDR3 protein: ASSVAEGNTIY
J gene: TRBJ2-2; V gene: TRBV5-5; CDR3 protein: ASSLDRTTGELF
J gene: TRBJ2-1; V gene: TRBV5-1; CDR3 protein: ASSLEFGGRYNEQF
J gene: TRBJ2-7; V gene: TRBV28; CDR3 protein: ASRRWSYEQY
J gene: TRBJ2-7; V gene: TRBV25-1; CDR3 protein: ASSKIGNEQY